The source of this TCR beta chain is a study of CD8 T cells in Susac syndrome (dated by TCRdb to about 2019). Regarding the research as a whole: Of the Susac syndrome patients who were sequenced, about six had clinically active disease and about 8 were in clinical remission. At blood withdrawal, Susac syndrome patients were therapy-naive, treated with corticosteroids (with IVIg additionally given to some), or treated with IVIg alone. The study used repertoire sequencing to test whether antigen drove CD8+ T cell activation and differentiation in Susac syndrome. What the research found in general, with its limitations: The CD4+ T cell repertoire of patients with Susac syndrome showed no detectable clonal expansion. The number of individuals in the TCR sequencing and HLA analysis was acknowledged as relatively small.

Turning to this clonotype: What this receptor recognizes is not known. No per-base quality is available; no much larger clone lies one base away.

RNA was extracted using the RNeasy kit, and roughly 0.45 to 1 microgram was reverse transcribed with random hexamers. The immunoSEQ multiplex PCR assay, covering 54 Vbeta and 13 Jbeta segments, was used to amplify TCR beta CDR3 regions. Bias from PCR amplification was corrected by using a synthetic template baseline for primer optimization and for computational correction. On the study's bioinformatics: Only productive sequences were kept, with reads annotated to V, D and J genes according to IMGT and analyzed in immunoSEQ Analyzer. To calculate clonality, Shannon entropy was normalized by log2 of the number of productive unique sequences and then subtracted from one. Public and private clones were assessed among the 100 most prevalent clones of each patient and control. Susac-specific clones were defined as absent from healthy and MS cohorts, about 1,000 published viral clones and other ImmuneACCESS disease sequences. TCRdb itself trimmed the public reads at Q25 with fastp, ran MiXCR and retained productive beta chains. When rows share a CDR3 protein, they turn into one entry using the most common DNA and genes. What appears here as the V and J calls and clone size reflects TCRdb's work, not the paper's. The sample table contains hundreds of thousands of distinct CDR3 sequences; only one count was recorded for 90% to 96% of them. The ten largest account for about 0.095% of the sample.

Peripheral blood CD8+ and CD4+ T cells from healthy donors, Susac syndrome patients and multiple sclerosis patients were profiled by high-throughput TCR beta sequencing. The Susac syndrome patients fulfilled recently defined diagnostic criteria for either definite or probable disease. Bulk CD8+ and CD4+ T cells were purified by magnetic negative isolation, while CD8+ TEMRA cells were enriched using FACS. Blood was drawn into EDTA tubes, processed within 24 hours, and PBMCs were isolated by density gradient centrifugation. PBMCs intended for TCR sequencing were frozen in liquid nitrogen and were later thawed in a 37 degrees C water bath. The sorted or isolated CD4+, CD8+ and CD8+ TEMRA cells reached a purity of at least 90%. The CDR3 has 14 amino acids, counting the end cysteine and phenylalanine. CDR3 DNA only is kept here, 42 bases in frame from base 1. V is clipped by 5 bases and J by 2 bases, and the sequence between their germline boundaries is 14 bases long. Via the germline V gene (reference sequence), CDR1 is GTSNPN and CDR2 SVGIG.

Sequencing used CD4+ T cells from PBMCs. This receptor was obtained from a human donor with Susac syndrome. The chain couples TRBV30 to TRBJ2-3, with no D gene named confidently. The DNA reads TGTGCCTGGGGGCACCGTGGGCCCACAGATACGCAGTATTTT. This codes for CAWGHRGPTDTQYF.